These T cell receptor beta chains were read from a single sample in a study of control samples from healthy donors and cancer patients. Produced via immunoSEQ multiplex PCR; TCRdb's table is partial and in-frame only. The data hold about 410,000 clones, with about nine tenths observed a single time. The sequencing input was PBMCs. Receptors were obtained from a man aged 40-55 years with head and neck cancer. CDR3s include the opening cysteine and the closing phenylalanine or tryptophan. The D gene is left open where the match is weak. Size is stated for part of the rows, as once, few or many counts, or as a class when the clone is expanded.

v_call: TRBV19; d_call: -; j_call: TRBJ1-2; clone_size: once; cdr3_nt: TGTGCCAGTAGTAACAGGGCGGACTATGGCTACACCTTC; cdr3_aa: CASSNRADYGYTF
v_call: TRBV28; d_call: -; j_call: TRBJ1-5; clone_size: -; cdr3_nt: TGTGCCAGCAGCCCCCCCAATACAGGGATCTATCAGCCCCAGCATTTT; cdr3_aa: CASSPPNTGIYQPQHF
v_call: TRBV18; d_call: -; j_call: TRBJ2-2; clone_size: -; cdr3_nt: TGTGCCAGCTCACCGTTGGGACAGAACACCGGGGAGCTGTTTTTT; cdr3_aa: CASSPLGQNTGELFF
v_call: TRBV13; d_call: -; j_call: TRBJ2-2; clone_size: -; cdr3_nt: TGTGCCAGCAGCTTAGAGGGCAGGTACACCGGGGAGCTGTTTTTT; cdr3_aa: CASSLEGRYTGELFF
v_call: TRBV9; d_call: -; j_call: TRBJ2-1; clone_size: -; cdr3_nt: TGTGCCAGCAGCGTAGGCCAGCCGAGTGAGCAGTTCTTC; cdr3_aa: CASSVGQPSEQFF
v_call: TRBV27; d_call: TRBD1; j_call: TRBJ1-2; clone_size: -; cdr3_nt: TGTGCCAGCAGTGACAGGGGAGGGTATGGCTACACCTTC; cdr3_aa: CASSDRGGYGYTF
v_call: TRBV5-1; d_call: TRBD2; j_call: TRBJ2-7; clone_size: -; cdr3_nt: TGCGCCAGCAGCTTGACTAGCGGGGGCTCCTACGAGCAGTACTTC; cdr3_aa: CASSLTSGGSYEQYF
v_call: TRBV7-2; d_call: -; j_call: TRBJ2-1; clone_size: -; cdr3_nt: TGTGCCAGCAGCCCCAGCGGCGATTCCTACAATGAGCAGTTCTTC; cdr3_aa: CASSPSGDSYNEQFF
v_call: TRBV28; d_call: -; j_call: TRBJ2-3; clone_size: -; cdr3_nt: TGTGCCAGCAGTCCCCCCACAGGGCCCACAGATACGCAGTATTTT; cdr3_aa: CASSPPTGPTDTQYF
v_call: TRBV29-1; d_call: TRBD1; j_call: TRBJ1-2; clone_size: -; cdr3_nt: TGCAGCGTTGAAGATCACCAGGGGGCGTTTGGCTACACCTTC; cdr3_aa: CSVEDHQGAFGYTF
v_call: TRBV5-6; d_call: -; j_call: TRBJ1-1; clone_size: -; cdr3_nt: TGTGCCAGCAGCTTATGGCGGGTGAACACTGAAGCTTTCTTT; cdr3_aa: CASSLWRVNTEAFF
v_call: TRBV28; d_call: TRBD1; j_call: TRBJ1-1; clone_size: once; cdr3_nt: TGTGCCAGCAGTTTGGACAGGATGAACACTGAAGCTTTCTTT; cdr3_aa: CASSLDRMNTEAFF
v_call: TRBV6-5; d_call: -; j_call: TRBJ1-1; clone_size: -; cdr3_nt: TGTGCCAGCAGTCCAGGCTATGTGAACACTGAAGCTTTCTTT; cdr3_aa: CASSPGYVNTEAFF
v_call: TRBV10-2; d_call: -; j_call: TRBJ1-2; clone_size: -; cdr3_nt: TGCGCCAGCAGTTTGGACAGCTACTATGGCTACACCTTC; cdr3_aa: CASSLDSYYGYTF
v_call: TRBV15; d_call: -; j_call: TRBJ2-1; clone_size: once; cdr3_nt: TGTGCCACCAGCAGAGATCGAAATCCCCGCGACGGGGAGCAGTTCTTC; cdr3_aa: CATSRDRNPRDGEQFF
v_call: TRBV30; d_call: TRBD1; j_call: TRBJ1-2; clone_size: -; cdr3_nt: TGTGCCTGGAAACCCGGGACAGGGGGCTGGAATGGCTACACCTTC; cdr3_aa: CAWKPGTGGWNGYTF
v_call: TRBV10-3; d_call: -; j_call: TRBJ1-1; clone_size: -; cdr3_nt: TGTGCCATCAGTGAGACGGGACTGGGACTTACCTACACTGAAGCTTTCTTT; cdr3_aa: CAISETGLGLTYTEAFF
v_call: TRBV30; d_call: -; j_call: TRBJ2-1; clone_size: -; cdr3_nt: TGTGCCTGGAGTGTTGGGCTCCCTTCCCGCATGAACAATGAGCAGTTCTTC; cdr3_aa: CAWSVGLPSRMNNEQFF
v_call: TRBV4-3; d_call: -; j_call: TRBJ1-2; clone_size: once; cdr3_nt: TGCGCCAGCAGCCAAGATCAAGGGGTAGGACATTATGGCTACACCTTC; cdr3_aa: CASSQDQGVGHYGYTF
v_call: TRBV6-6; d_call: -; j_call: TRBJ1-2; clone_size: -; cdr3_nt: TGTGCCAGCAGGACCAGAGGGACCGGCTATGGCTACACCTTC; cdr3_aa: CASRTRGTGYGYTF
v_call: TRBV2; d_call: -; j_call: TRBJ1-2; clone_size: -; cdr3_nt: TGTGCCAGCAGTGAAGGTGGCCGGGGGTATGGCTACACCTTC; cdr3_aa: CASSEGGRGYGYTF
v_call: TRBV29-1; d_call: -; j_call: TRBJ2-7; clone_size: -; cdr3_nt: TGCAGCGTTGGTGGGCGGAACTACGAGCAGTACTTC; cdr3_aa: CSVGGRNYEQYF
v_call: TRBV6-5; d_call: -; j_call: TRBJ2-5; clone_size: once; cdr3_nt: TGTGCCAGCAGGGACATCCAAGAGACCCAGTACTTC; cdr3_aa: CASRDIQETQYF
v_call: TRBV10-2; d_call: -; j_call: TRBJ1-1; clone_size: -; cdr3_nt: TGCGCCAGCAGTGAGTCTCTGAGGGAAGCTTTCTTT; cdr3_aa: CASSESLREAFF
v_call: TRBV19; d_call: -; j_call: TRBJ1-2; clone_size: -; cdr3_nt: TGTGCCAGTAGTATTTCCAGGGATTCGGATGGCTACACCTTC; cdr3_aa: CASSISRDSDGYTF
v_call: TRBV19; d_call: -; j_call: TRBJ2-2; clone_size: -; cdr3_nt: TGTGCCAGTAGTATATATTATCAGAACACCGGGGAGCTGTTTTTT; cdr3_aa: CASSIYYQNTGELFF
v_call: TRBV21-1; d_call: -; j_call: TRBJ2-7; clone_size: -; cdr3_nt: TGTGCCAGCAGCAAAGTGGGGGGCCGCCACGAGCAGTACTTC; cdr3_aa: CASSKVGGRHEQYF
v_call: TRBV9; d_call: -; j_call: TRBJ2-3; clone_size: -; cdr3_nt: TGTGCCAGCAGCGTAGCTGTGAGGGTAGGAGGCACAGATACGCAGTATTTT; cdr3_aa: CASSVAVRVGGTDTQYF
v_call: TRBV30; d_call: TRBD1; j_call: TRBJ1-5; clone_size: -; cdr3_nt: TGTGCCTGGAGCAACGCAGGGGGATACTATAGCAATCAGCCCCAGCATTTT; cdr3_aa: CAWSNAGGYYSNQPQHF
v_call: TRBV7-2; d_call: TRBD1; j_call: TRBJ1-2; clone_size: -; cdr3_nt: TGTGCCAGCAGCCGGGACAGGGATTCTGGCTACACCTTC; cdr3_aa: CASSRDRDSGYTF
v_call: TRBV15; d_call: TRBD2; j_call: TRBJ2-2; clone_size: -; cdr3_nt: TGTGCCACCAGCAGATATGGCGTCGGACTAGCGGGAGGTACCGGGGAGCTGTTTTTT; cdr3_aa: CATSRYGVGLAGGTGELFF
v_call: TRBV9; d_call: -; j_call: TRBJ2-3; clone_size: -; cdr3_nt: TGTGCCAGCAGCGTCACTAACGGGGATGACACAGATACGCAGTATTTT; cdr3_aa: CASSVTNGDDTDTQYF